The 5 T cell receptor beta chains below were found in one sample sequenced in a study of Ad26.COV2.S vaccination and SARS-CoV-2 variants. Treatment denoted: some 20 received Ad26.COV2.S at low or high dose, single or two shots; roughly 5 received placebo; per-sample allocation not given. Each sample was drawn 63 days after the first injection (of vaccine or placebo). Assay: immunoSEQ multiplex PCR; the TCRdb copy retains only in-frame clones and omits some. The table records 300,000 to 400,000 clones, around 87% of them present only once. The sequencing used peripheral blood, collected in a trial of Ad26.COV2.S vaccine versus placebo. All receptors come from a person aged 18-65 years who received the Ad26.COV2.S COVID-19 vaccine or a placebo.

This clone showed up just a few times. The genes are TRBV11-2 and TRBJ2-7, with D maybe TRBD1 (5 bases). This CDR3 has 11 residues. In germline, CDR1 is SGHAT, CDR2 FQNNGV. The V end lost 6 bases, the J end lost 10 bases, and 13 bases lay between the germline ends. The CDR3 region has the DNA TGTGCCAGCAGAAGGGGCCTTTACCAGTACTTC. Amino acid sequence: CASRRGLYQYF.

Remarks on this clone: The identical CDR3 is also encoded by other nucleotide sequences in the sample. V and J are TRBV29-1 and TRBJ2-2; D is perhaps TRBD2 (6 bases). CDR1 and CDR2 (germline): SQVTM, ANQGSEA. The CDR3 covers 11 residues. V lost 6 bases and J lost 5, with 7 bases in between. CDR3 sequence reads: CSVGGTGELFF. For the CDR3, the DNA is TGCAGCGTGGGGGGTACCGGGGAGCTGTTTTTT.

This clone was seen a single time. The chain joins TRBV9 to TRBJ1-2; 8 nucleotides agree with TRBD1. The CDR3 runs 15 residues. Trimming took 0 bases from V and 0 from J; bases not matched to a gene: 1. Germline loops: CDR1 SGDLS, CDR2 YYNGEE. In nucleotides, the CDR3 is TGTGCCAGCAGCGTAGGGACAGGGACTAACTATGGCTACACCTTC. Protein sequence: CASSVGTGTNYGYTF.

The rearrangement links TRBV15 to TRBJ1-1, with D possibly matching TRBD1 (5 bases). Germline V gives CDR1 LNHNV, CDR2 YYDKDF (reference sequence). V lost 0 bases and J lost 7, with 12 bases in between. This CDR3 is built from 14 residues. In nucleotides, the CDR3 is TGTGCCACCAGCAGAGATCAGGGACCGAATGAAGCTTTCTTT. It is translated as CATSRDQGPNEAFF.

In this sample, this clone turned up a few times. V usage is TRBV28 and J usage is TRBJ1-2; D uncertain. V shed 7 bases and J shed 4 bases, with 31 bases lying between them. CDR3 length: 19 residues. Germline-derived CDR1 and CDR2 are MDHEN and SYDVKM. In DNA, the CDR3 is TGTGCCAGCATGCGTTTACGGGGTGACCGGGCACTAATGGGCTATGGCTACACCTTC. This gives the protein CASMRLRGDRALMGYGYTF.